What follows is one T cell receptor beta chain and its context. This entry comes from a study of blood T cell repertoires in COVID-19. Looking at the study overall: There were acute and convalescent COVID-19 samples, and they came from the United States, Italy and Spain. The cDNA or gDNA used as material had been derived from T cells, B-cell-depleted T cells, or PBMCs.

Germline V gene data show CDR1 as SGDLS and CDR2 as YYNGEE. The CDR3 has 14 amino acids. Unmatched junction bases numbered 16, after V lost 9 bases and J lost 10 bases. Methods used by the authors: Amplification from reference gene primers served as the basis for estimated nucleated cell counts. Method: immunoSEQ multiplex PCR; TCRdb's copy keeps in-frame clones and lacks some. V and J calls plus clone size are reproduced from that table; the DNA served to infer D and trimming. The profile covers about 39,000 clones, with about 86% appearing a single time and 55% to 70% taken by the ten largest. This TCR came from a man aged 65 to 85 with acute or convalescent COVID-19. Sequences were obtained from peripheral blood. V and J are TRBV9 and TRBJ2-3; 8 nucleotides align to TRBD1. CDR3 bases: TGTGCCACGGGGGCGGGACAGGAGACCGGTCCGCAGTATTTT. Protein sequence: CATGAGQETGPQYF.